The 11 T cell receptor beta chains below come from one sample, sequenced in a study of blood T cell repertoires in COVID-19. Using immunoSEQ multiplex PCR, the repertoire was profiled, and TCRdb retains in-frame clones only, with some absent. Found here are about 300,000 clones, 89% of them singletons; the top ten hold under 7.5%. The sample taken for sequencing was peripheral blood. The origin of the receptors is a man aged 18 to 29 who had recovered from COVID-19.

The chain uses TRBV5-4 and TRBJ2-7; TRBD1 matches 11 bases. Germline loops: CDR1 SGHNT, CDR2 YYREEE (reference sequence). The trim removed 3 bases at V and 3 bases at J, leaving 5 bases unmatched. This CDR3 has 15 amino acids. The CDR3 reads CASSSTGTGGYEQYF. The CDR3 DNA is TGTGCCAGCAGCTCGACCGGGACAGGGGGCTACGAGCAGTACTTC.

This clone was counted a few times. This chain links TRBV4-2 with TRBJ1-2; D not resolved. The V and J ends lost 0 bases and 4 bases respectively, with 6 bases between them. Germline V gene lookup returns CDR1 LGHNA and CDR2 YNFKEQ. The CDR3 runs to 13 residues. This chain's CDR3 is CASSQDMSYGYTF. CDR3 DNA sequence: TGTGCCAGCAGCCAAGATATGAGCTATGGCTACACCTTC.

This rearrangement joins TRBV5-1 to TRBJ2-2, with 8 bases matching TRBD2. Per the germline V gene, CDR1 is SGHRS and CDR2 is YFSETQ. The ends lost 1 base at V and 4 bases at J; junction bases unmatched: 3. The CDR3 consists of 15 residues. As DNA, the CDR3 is TGCGCCAGCAGCTTGAATGCGGGGGGCACCGGGGAGCTGTTTTTT. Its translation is CASSLNAGGTGELFF. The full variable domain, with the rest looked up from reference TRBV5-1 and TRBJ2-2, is KAGVTQTPRYLIKTRGQQVTLSCSPISGHRSVSWYQQTPGQGLQFLFEYFSETQRNKGNFPGRFSGRQFSNSRSEMNVSTLELGDSALYLCASSLNAGGTGELFFGEGSRLTVL.

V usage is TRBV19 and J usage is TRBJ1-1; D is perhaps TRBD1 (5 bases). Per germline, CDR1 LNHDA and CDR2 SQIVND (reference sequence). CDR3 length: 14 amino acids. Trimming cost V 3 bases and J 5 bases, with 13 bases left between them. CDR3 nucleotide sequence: TGTGCCAGTAGTATTGGCGGGGCGGGAACTGAAGCTTTCTTT. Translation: CASSIGGAGTEAFF.

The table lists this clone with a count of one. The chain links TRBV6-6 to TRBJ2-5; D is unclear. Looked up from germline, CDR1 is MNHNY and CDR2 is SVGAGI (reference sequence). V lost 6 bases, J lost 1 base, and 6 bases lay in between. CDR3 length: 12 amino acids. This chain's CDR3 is CASSNFQETQYF. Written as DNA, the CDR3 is TGTGCCAGCAGCAACTTCCAAGAGACCCAGTACTTC.

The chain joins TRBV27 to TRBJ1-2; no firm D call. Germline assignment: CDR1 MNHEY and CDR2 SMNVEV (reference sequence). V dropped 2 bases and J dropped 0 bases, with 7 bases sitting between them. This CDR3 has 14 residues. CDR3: CASSLLPTNYGYTF. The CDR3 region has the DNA TGTGCCAGCAGTTTACTCCCTACTAACTATGGCTACACCTTC.

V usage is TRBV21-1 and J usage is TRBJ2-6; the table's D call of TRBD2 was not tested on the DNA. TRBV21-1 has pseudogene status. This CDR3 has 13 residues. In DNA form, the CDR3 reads TGTGCCTGGGGGGGGACTGGGGCCAACGTCCTGACTTTC. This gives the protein CAWGGTGANVLTF.

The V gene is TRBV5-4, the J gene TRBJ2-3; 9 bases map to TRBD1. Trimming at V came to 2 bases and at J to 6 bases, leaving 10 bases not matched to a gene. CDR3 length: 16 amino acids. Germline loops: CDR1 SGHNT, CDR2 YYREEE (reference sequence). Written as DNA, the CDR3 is TGTGCCAGCAGCTTTGGGTCTACAGGGGGCCATGATACGCAGTATTTT. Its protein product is CASSFGSTGGHDTQYF.

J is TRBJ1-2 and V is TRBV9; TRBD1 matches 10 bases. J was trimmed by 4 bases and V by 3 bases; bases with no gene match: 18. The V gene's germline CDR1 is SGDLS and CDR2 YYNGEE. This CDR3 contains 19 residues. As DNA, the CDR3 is TGTGCCAGCAGCGGGACGGTCGCCGGGACAGGGGATTTGATCTATGGCTACACCTTC. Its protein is CASSGTVAGTGDLIYGYTF.

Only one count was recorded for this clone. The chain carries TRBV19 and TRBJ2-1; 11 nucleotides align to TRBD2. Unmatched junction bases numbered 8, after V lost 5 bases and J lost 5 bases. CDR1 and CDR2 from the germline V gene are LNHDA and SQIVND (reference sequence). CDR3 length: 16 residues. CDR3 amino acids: CASSFSSGRNHNEQFF. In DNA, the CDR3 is TGTGCCAGTAGTTTCTCTAGCGGGAGGAACCACAATGAGCAGTTCTTC.

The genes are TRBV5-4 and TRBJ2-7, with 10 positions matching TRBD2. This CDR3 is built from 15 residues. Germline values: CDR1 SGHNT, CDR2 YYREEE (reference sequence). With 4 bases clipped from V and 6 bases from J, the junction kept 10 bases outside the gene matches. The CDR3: CASSLGTSAVSEQYF. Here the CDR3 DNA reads TGTGCCAGCAGCCTGGGGACTAGCGCCGTGAGCGAGCAGTACTTC.